The sequence of this T cell receptor (beta chain) was determined in a study of blood T cell repertoires in COVID-19 (TCRdb year 2020). For the wider study: Samples from collaborators originated in the United States, Italy and Spain and spanned both the acute and convalescent phases of COVID-19. The material from the prospective study consisted of cDNA or gDNA derived from T cells, B-cell-depleted T cells, or PBMCs. Subjects who had been exposed to COVID-19, were actively infected with it, or had recovered from it provided the deeply sampled blood TCRbeta repertoires that made up the dataset. The samples were drawn from two sources: the first 160 participants of the ongoing ImmuneRACE study, and 950 to 1,500 subjects contributed by 6 global collaborators. HLA class I and class II types, where available, came from metadata supplied by the sample provider rather than from assay-based typing. The sample metadata nearly always contained a de-identified subject ID, COVID-19 status, age in years and sex. The repertoires were released in a freely available public database intended as a resource for research on the immune response to SARS-CoV-2. Study-level results and caveats: Clinical and demographic metadata were provided uncurated, with the amount varying by source and participant.

TCRbeta CDR3 regions were amplified from genomic DNA by means of the immunoSEQ Assay, a bias-controlled multiplex PCR. Per the original workflow: Within the assay, amplification of reference gene primers was used to estimate how many nucleated cells each sample contained. To quantify the absolute abundance of each unique TCRbeta CDR3 rearrangement, sequence reads were collapsed and filtered. For each sample, productive Simpson clonality was calculated as the square root of Simpson's diversity index over productive rearrangements. Entries here come from immuneACCESS through TCRdb and include only in-frame sequences with V and J called. Some clones fail to appear in such tables; in the studies checked, an unresolved V gene covers under half of the shortfall, and the cause of the remainder is unknown. V and J calls and clone size are given by that table; D and trimming were obtained from the DNA. The sample data list roughly 63,000 clones, and 74% of these were observed just once. The ten biggest clones cover roughly 28% of the sample.

Comment on this clone: Its antigen is still unknown. No base quality information exists; no much larger clone differs at one position.

Collaborating institutions collected whole blood in K2EDTA tubes following their own protocols. For TCRbeta analysis, collaborators shipped samples in one of three forms: frozen whole blood, isolated PBMCs, or DNA extracted from either of those sample types. Sequences were obtained from peripheral blood. The TCR sequence derives from a woman aged 80 or over with acute or convalescent COVID-19.

The CDR3 here reads CASSLLAGDIGEQYF. The nucleotide sequence is TGTGCCAGCAGCTTACTAGCGGGAGATATCGGGGAGCAGTACTTC. The V and J genes are TRBV7-2 and TRBJ2-7, with 10 bases aligning to TRBD2. Trimmed from V: 2 bases; trimmed from J: 7 bases; junction bases lacking a gene match: 8. CDR1 and CDR2, per the germline V gene, are SGHTA and FQGNSA. There are 15 amino acids in the CDR3, from cysteine to phenylalanine inclusive. Only the CDR3 part of the read is kept: 45 bases, read in frame from the first base.